This is a list of T cell receptor beta chains from one sample in a study of blood T cells in healthy people across ages. Each CDR3 protein is one row after TCRdb ran MiXCR on the 5' RACE reads. Here the sample spans 750,000 to 950,000 distinct CDR3 sequences, roughly 50% being singletons. The sample taken for sequencing was blood. The source of these receptors is a man at least 80 years old in good health. The conserved cysteine and the conserved F or W are not part of the CDR3 here.

>TRBV3-1|9
ASSQGGNQY
>TRBV7-9|10
ATDRVGHEQY
>TRBV9|15
ASSVATAGEENTEAF
>TRBV7-2|14
ASSLGSGGVSYEQY
>TRBV7-3|14
ASSSNRGGITDTQY
>TRBV6-1|15
ASGVLEGQGRNSPLH
>TRBV10-3|11
AIISGTGRPAF
>TRBV7-2|13
ASSLGIAEAETQY
>TRBV20-1|14
SAPGLAGGHSYEQF
>TRBV10-3|13
AITIGQGSPYEQY
>TRBV20-1|12
SASGITWGETQY
>TRBV21-1|13
ASSKAGMGYNEQF
>TRBV4-2|14
ASSQVSGLAENEQF
>TRBV11-2|11
ASSLGQRDGYT
>TRBV20-1|10
SAKGGPYEQY
>TRBV29-1|9
SVVGEETQY
>TRBV5-6|11
ASSLNRGHGYT
>TRBV7-9|12
ASSLDSDTGELF
>TRBV24-1|14
ATSDPGQGRNQPQH
>TRBV5-1|11
ASSLGRDYEQY
>TRBV6-1|13
ASTRLAINSYEQY
>TRBV20-1|13
SARSGRAGYNEQF
>TRBV5-5|10
ASSLDITEAF
>TRBV27|15
ASSSTPEGRVVWGYT
>TRBV20-1|17
SAGNLGLAGRGAYNEQF
>TRBV12-3/TRBV12-4|9
ASRLGLVWF
>TRBV10-3|16
AISESTQNRGREETQY
>TRBV5-1|12
ASSGGAVPDTQY
>TRBV20-1|13
SAPGPSVQSSEQF
>TRBV2|14
ASSAPEGLAGDEQY
>TRBV7-9|13
ASSTEGRVWDEQF